Included here is one T cell receptor beta chain sequence, with context. The target antigen is unknown. A universal primer site was incorporated via template switching, and the cDNA contained unique molecular identifiers. TCRdb reprocessed the 5' RACE reads with MiXCR, giving one entry per CDR3 protein. This table has approximately 500,000 distinct CDR3 sequences, approximately 14% appearing once. The CDR3 spans 13 residues. V was clipped by 0 bases and J by 12 bases; unmatched bases: 4. This specimen comes from a study of identical twins. Whole-study findings and limits: Excess twin sharing in beta out-of-frame sequences was weaker. Interpretation of the results relied on cross-sectional statistical analysis and not on following the same donors.

The sample was also linked to a second study, of yellow fever vaccine responses in identical twins.

The sample was CD4+ T cells sorted from blood. This sequence joins TRBV12-3 or TRBV12-4 and TRBJ2-1; 8 bases are shared with TRBD1. The clonotype originates from a woman aged 18-29 years in good health. As DNA, the CDR3 is TGTGCCAGCAGTTTAGCGCGGACAGGGAGGCAGTTCTTC. Its translation: CASSLARTGRQFF.